Listed here are 24 T cell receptor beta chains from one sample, sequenced in a study of OX40 agonist ivuxolimab in advanced cancers. Sequencing used immunoSEQ multiplex PCR; TCRdb keeps in-frame clones, though not all of them. Altogether about 83,000 clones are present, 70% to 85% being singletons, with the ten largest covering under 8%. The sequences come from CD4+ or CD8+ T cells sorted from blood, collected in a trial of the OX40 agonist ivuxolimab. The source of these receptors is an adult with an advanced solid tumor such as melanoma, head and neck, liver or kidney cancer.

The chain uses TRBV13 and TRBJ2-7; TRBD2 agrees at 9 bases. This CDR3 has 12 amino acids. The V gene end was trimmed by 9 bases and the J gene end by 0 bases; junction bases not matched to a gene: 0. Germline assignment: CDR1 PRHDT and CDR2 FYEKMQ (reference sequence). CDR3 nucleotides: TGTGCCAGTAGCGGGAGCTCCTACGAGCAGTACTTC. This gives the protein CASSGSSYEQYF.

This chain connects TRBV2 to TRBJ2-3; 9 bases agree with TRBD2. CDR3 length: 16 amino acids. V dropped 0 bases and J dropped 2; count of bases not matched to a gene: 3. Germline CDR1 and CDR2: SNHLY and FYNNEI. This CDR3 is CASSEAGGRVTDTQYF. The CDR3 nucleotides are TGTGCCAGCAGTGAAGCGGGCGGGAGGGTCACAGATACGCAGTATTTT.

In its sample, this clone was seen a few times. This rearrangement joins TRBV7-9 to TRBJ2-7; 7 bases are a match to TRBD1. Germline V gives CDR1 SEHNR, CDR2 FQNEAQ (reference sequence). The ends lost 4 bases at V and 5 bases at J; junction bases unmatched: 2. CDR3 length equals 12 residues. CDR3 amino acids: CASSYDRDEQYF. The CDR3 region has the DNA TGTGCCAGCAGCTACGACAGGGACGAGCAGTACTTC.

The chain is built from TRBV29-1 and TRBJ1-2, with D hard to call. Germline V gene lookup returns CDR1 SQVTM and CDR2 ANQGSEA. The CDR3 covers 12 residues. V shed 5 bases and J shed 8 bases, with 15 bases lying between them. In DNA, the CDR3 is TGCAGCGTTCTGGAAAGATCTATGGGCTACACCTTC. This encodes CSVLERSMGYTF.

The chain has TRBV5-1 and TRBJ2-3; D is uncertain. This CDR3 is 14 amino acids long. Trimming stripped 0 bases from V and 1 base from J, with 6 bases between. CDR1 SGHRS and CDR2 YFSETQ come from the germline V gene. This CDR3 reads CASSLVDGTDTQYF. The CDR3 DNA reads TGCGCCAGCAGCTTGGTGGACGGCACAGATACGCAGTATTTT. Full variable domain (remainder filled in from reference TRBV5-1 and TRBJ2-3): KAGVTQTPRYLIKTRGQQVTLSCSPISGHRSVSWYQQTPGQGLQFLFEYFSETQRNKGNFPGRFSGRQFSNSRSEMNVSTLELGDSALYLCASSLVDGTDTQYFGPGTRLTVL.

This clone appeared a few times. J is TRBJ2-2 and V is TRBV2; D might be TRBD1 or TRBD2, each matching 5 bases. In germline, CDR1 is SNHLY, CDR2 FYNNEI. The V and J ends lost 6 bases and 6 bases respectively, with 11 bases between them. The CDR3 consists of 13 residues. Here the CDR3 reads CASRPTGPGELFF. For the CDR3, the DNA is TGTGCCAGCAGGCCGACGGGGCCCGGGGAGCTGTTTTTT.

This chain joins TRBV11-3 and TRBJ2-2; D ambiguous. Between the trimmed V and J ends, which lost 1 base and 9 bases, there was a span of 9 bases. There are 13 residues in the CDR3. The V gene's germline CDR1 is SGHNT and CDR2 YENEEA. The CDR3 sequence: CASSLGTSRELFF. CDR3 DNA sequence: TGTGCCAGCAGCTTAGGAACCTCTCGGGAGCTGTTTTTT.

The chain combines TRBV2 with TRBJ1-1; 8 bases match TRBD1. CDR3 length: 14 residues. Germline values: CDR1 SNHLY, CDR2 FYNNEI. The ends lost 2 bases at V and 11 bases at J; junction bases unmatched: 10. The chain's CDR3 is CASSERPTGESAFF. The CDR3 DNA is TGTGCCAGCAGTGAACGCCCGACAGGGGAGTCGGCTTTCTTT.

This clone has only one observation. The chain joins TRBV5-6 to TRBJ2-3; no definite D call. V lost 0 bases and J 2 bases, leaving 19 bases between the germline ends. The CDR3 is 18 amino acids. Germline-derived CDR1 and CDR2 are SGHDT and YYEEEE. DNA of the CDR3: TGTGCCAGCAGCTTGGAAGTCAGCAATCCTGGATACACAGATACGCAGTATTTT. This gives the protein CASSLEVSNPGYTDTQYF.

This clone has just a few counts. The chain employs TRBV4-3 and TRBJ2-1; D perhaps matches TRBD1 (5 bases). The CDR3 is 15 residues long. Germline CDR1 is LGHNA and CDR2 is YSLEER. Trimming stripped 1 base from V and 6 bases from J, with 13 bases between. The DNA for the CDR3 is TGCGCCAGCAGCCAAGTTTGGGGCAGTCCCAATGAGCAGTTCTTC. This codes for CASSQVWGSPNEQFF.

The J gene is TRBJ1-1, the V gene TRBV7-8; TRBD1 matches at 9 bases. Germline trimming cut 6 bases from V and 4 bases from J; bases unmatched to any gene: 6. The CDR3 is 14 amino acids. The germline CDR1 and CDR2 sequences are SGHVS and FQNEAQ. In DNA form, the CDR3 reads TGTGCCAGCAGGATACAGGGGGCTGGCACTGAAGCTTTCTTT. It translates to CASRIQGAGTEAFF.

The chain uses TRBV19 and TRBJ2-7; TRBD2 aligns across 9 bases. CDR1 is LNHDA, CDR2 SQIVND, per germline (reference sequence). This CDR3 has 15 residues. J gave up 3 bases and V 1 base, and 4 bases lay outside the gene matches. The CDR3 DNA reads as TGTGCCAGTAGTATAGGAAGCGGGGGGTACTACGAGCAGTACTTC. Encoded protein: CASSIGSGGYYEQYF.

This clone showed up just a few times. The V and J genes are TRBV11-2 and TRBJ2-1, with D unclear. Germline CDR1 SGHAT, CDR2 FQNNGV. Trimming shortened V by 3 bases and J by 7 bases, and 7 bases separated the two germline ends. This CDR3 is 12 amino acids long. CDR3 bases: TGTGCCAGCAGCTTTAGTAGAAATGAGCAGTTCTTC. Its translation is CASSFSRNEQFF.

V gene TRBV6-6 combines with J gene TRBJ2-3; D is perhaps TRBD1 (5 bases). The V end lost 2 bases, the J end lost 6 bases, and 12 bases lay between the germline ends. The CDR3 spans 14 residues. Germline V gene data show CDR1 as MNHNY and CDR2 as SVGAGI (reference sequence). The CDR3 DNA sequence: TGTGCCAGCAGTTACGGTCAGGGTCCTGATACGCAGTATTTT. Translated, it gives CASSYGQGPDTQYF.

This chain joins TRBV5-5 and TRBJ2-5; D is perhaps TRBD2 (5 bases). Per the germline V gene, CDR1 is SGHKS and CDR2 is YYEKEE (reference sequence). Deletions cut 5 bases from V and 4 bases from J, with 15 bases between. This CDR3 has 14 residues. The CDR3 DNA reads as TGTGCCAGCAGGTTCGCCCTGGGGAGAGAGACCCAGTACTTC. Translation: CASRFALGRETQYF.

This chain connects TRBV7-9 to TRBJ1-2; no firm D call. This CDR3 is 12 amino acids long. The germline gives CDR1 SEHNR, CDR2 FQNEAQ (reference sequence). V gave up 6 bases and J gave up 13 bases, with 18 bases separating them. The CDR3 DNA reads as TGTGCCAGCAGTTGGATCAACGAGGGTGGCACCTTC. Translated: CASSWINEGGTF.

J is TRBJ1-2 and V is TRBV4-3; D not certain. This CDR3 has 16 residues. Per the germline V gene, CDR1 is LGHNA and CDR2 is YSLEER. V was clipped by 0 bases and J by 4 bases, with 15 bases between them. CDR3 region: CASSQDRSARSYGYTF. The CDR3 DNA follows: TGCGCCAGCAGCCAAGATCGGTCGGCACGCAGCTATGGCTACACCTTC.

This chain links TRBV7-2 with TRBJ2-3, with D possibly matching TRBD2 (6 bases). The V end was cut by 0 bases, the J end by 0 bases, with 10 bases between. Germline CDR1 reads SGHTA; CDR2 reads FQGNSA. The CDR3 contains 16 residues. The CDR3 DNA sequence: TGTGCCAGCAGCTTAGCTGCTAGCGTGAGCACAGATACGCAGTATTTT. Translation: CASSLAASVSTDTQYF.

The chain combines TRBV5-1 with TRBJ2-3; unclear D gene. Germline V lookup: CDR1 SGHRS, CDR2 YFSETQ. V was clipped by 3 bases and J by 4 bases, with 6 bases between them. The CDR3 totals 12 residues. CDR3 amino acids: CASSSTSDTQYF. Here the CDR3 DNA reads TGCGCCAGCAGCTCGACGTCAGATACGCAGTATTTT.

The J gene is TRBJ1-2, the V gene TRBV5-1; 9 bases align to TRBD1. Per germline, CDR1 SGHRS and CDR2 YFSETQ. This CDR3 is 14 amino acids long. J lost 6 bases, V lost 5 bases, and 8 bases had no gene match. CDR3 nucleotides: TGCGCCAGCAGTGGACAGGGGAAAGGGGATGGCTACACCTTC. Translation: CASSGQGKGDGYTF.

The V gene is TRBV28, the J gene TRBJ2-7; 9 bases line up with TRBD1. J lost 6 bases, V lost 1 base, and 4 bases had no gene match. CDR1 and CDR2 from the germline V gene are MDHEN and SYDVKM. The CDR3 loop spans 14 amino acids. The CDR3 sequence is CASSLYRQGGEQYF. DNA for the CDR3: TGTGCCAGCAGTTTATACCGACAGGGGGGCGAGCAGTACTTC.

The genes are TRBV29-1 and TRBJ1-2, with no clear D. Per the germline V gene, CDR1 is SQVTM and CDR2 is ANQGSEA. CDR3 length equals 13 residues. Trimming shortened V by 4 bases and J by 8 bases, and 17 bases separated the two germline ends. The CDR3 loop reads CSVGAGLVVGYTF. In DNA form, the CDR3 reads TGCAGCGTTGGGGCCGGGCTGGTGGTAGGCTACACCTTC.

V is TRBV7-2 and J is TRBJ2-5; TRBD2 agrees at 10 bases. The J call is in doubt because the DNA end fits TRBJ2-7 better. The CDR3 is 15 amino acids. Germline loops: CDR1 SGHTA, CDR2 FQGNSA. CDR3 amino acids: CASSPWTSGDYEQYF. CDR3 bases: TGTGCCAGCAGCCCTTGGACTAGCGGCGACTACGAGCAGTACTTC.

The chain joins TRBV6-1 to TRBJ2-7, with TRBD2 as a possible D gene (7 bases). The germline V gene has CDR1 MNHNS and CDR2 SASEGT. Trimming removed 10 bases at V and 3 bases at J, with 19 bases between. The CDR3 length is 14 residues. The CDR3 coding sequence is TGTGCCATCATGGGGGGGGCGGGTTTCTACGAGCAGTACTTC. Amino acid sequence: CAIMGGAGFYEQYF.